A selection of T cell receptor beta chains follows, all from one sample in a study of T cell responses to AZD1222 COVID-19 vaccine. Sequenced by immunoSEQ multiplex PCR; TCRdb stores in-frame clones only, minus some. Of 95,000 to 150,000 clones in the sample, about nine tenths were seen once. This specimen was peripheral blood, taken on day 0 of AZD1222 vaccination. All receptors derive from an adult in good health. Each CDR3 is given with its conserved first and last residue. Fields, in order: V gene, clone size, CDR3 length, D gene, J gene, CDR3 DNA, CDR3 protein. A D gene is named only where the DNA matches it firmly. Clone size, where shown, is once, few, many, or a class for clones that have expanded.

V gene: TRBV6-1
clone size: NA
CDR3 length: 11
D gene: NA
J gene: TRBJ1-2
CDR3 DNA: TGTGCCAGCAGTGAGGGGGGGGGCTACACCTTC
CDR3 protein: CASSEGGGYTF

V gene: TRBV2
clone size: NA
CDR3 length: 14
D gene: NA
J gene: TRBJ2-1
CDR3 DNA: TGTGCCAGCAGTGCCCGGACTTCTTACAATGAGCAGTTCTTC
CDR3 protein: CASSARTSYNEQFF

V gene: TRBV18
clone size: NA
CDR3 length: 13
D gene: NA
J gene: TRBJ1-5
CDR3 DNA: TGTGCCAGCTCACCAGGCGGCCACCTGCCCCAGCATTTT
CDR3 protein: CASSPGGHLPQHF

V gene: TRBV3-1/TRBV3-2
clone size: NA
CDR3 length: 18
D gene: TRBD2
J gene: TRBJ2-7
CDR3 DNA: TGTGCCAGCAGCCCGTTGCGCTCCCTAGCGGGGGTACCCTACGAGCAGTACTTC
CDR3 protein: CASSPLRSLAGVPYEQYF

V gene: TRBV5-4
clone size: NA
CDR3 length: 15
D gene: TRBD2
J gene: TRBJ2-5
CDR3 DNA: TGTGCCAGCAGCTCCCAACTAGCGGGGCGGGAGACCCAGTACTTC
CDR3 protein: CASSSQLAGRETQYF

V gene: TRBV29-1
clone size: once
CDR3 length: 12
D gene: TRBD1
J gene: TRBJ1-3
CDR3 DNA: TGCAGCGTTGTGGGACAGGGGAACACCATATATTTT
CDR3 protein: CSVVGQGNTIYF

V gene: TRBV28
clone size: NA
CDR3 length: 16
D gene: TRBD1
J gene: TRBJ1-5
CDR3 DNA: TGTGCCAGCAAGACAGGGGGCGCAGGAGGTGGTCAGCCCCAGCATTTT
CDR3 protein: CASKTGGAGGGQPQHF

V gene: TRBV7-2
clone size: NA
CDR3 length: 15
D gene: NA
J gene: TRBJ2-7
CDR3 DNA: TGTGCCAGCAGCTCGAATCCGGGGCTCACCTACGAGCAGTACTTC
CDR3 protein: CASSSNPGLTYEQYF

V gene: TRBV5-5
clone size: NA
CDR3 length: 16
D gene: TRBD1
J gene: TRBJ2-1
CDR3 DNA: TGTGCCAGCAGCCCAGGGACAGGGGAAGGGTACAATGAGCAGTTCTTC
CDR3 protein: CASSPGTGEGYNEQFF

V gene: TRBV18
clone size: NA
CDR3 length: 15
D gene: NA
J gene: TRBJ1-5
CDR3 DNA: TGTGCCAGCTCACCAGGGGACCTTAGCAATCAGCCCCAGCATTTT
CDR3 protein: CASSPGDLSNQPQHF

V gene: TRBV3-1/TRBV3-2
clone size: NA
CDR3 length: 17
D gene: NA
J gene: TRBJ1-2
CDR3 DNA: TGTGCCAGCAGCCGGGAAGGGGGGCGTCAGGGTAACTATGGCTACACCTTC
CDR3 protein: CASSREGGRQGNYGYTF

V gene: TRBV19
clone size: NA
CDR3 length: 16
D gene: NA
J gene: TRBJ2-7
CDR3 DNA: TGTGCCAGTAGTCCTTCTTTCGATAGCGGCACCTACGAGCAGTACTTC
CDR3 protein: CASSPSFDSGTYEQYF

V gene: TRBV19
clone size: NA
CDR3 length: 18
D gene: NA
J gene: TRBJ1-2
CDR3 DNA: TGTGCCAGTAGTACCCCAGGACGGCCGCTTGAAACTAACTATGGCTACACCTTC
CDR3 protein: CASSTPGRPLETNYGYTF

V gene: TRBV28
clone size: NA
CDR3 length: 13
D gene: NA
J gene: TRBJ2-7
CDR3 DNA: TGTGCCAGCAGTTTGCCCCTCTCCTACGAGCAGTACTTC
CDR3 protein: CASSLPLSYEQYF

V gene: TRBV5-1
clone size: few
CDR3 length: 16
D gene: TRBD2
J gene: TRBJ2-3
CDR3 DNA: TGCGCCAGCAGCTCTTTAGCGGGGGGGCTCGCAGATACGCAGTATTTT
CDR3 protein: CASSSLAGGLADTQYF

V gene: TRBV7-2
clone size: NA
CDR3 length: 13
D gene: TRBD1
J gene: TRBJ2-7
CDR3 DNA: TGTGCCAGCAGCGGACAGGGGGCCCACGAGCAGTACTTC
CDR3 protein: CASSGQGAHEQYF

V gene: TRBV6-4
clone size: once
CDR3 length: 14
D gene: TRBD1
J gene: TRBJ1-1
CDR3 DNA: TGTGCCAGCAGCCCTGACAGGGGTAGGTACAAAGCTTTCTTT
CDR3 protein: CASSPDRGRYKAFF

V gene: TRBV3-1/TRBV3-2
clone size: NA
CDR3 length: 13
D gene: NA
J gene: TRBJ1-4
CDR3 DNA: TGTGCCAGCAGCCAAGAGGGGGTAGAAAAACTGTTTTTT
CDR3 protein: CASSQEGVEKLFF

V gene: TRBV18
clone size: NA
CDR3 length: 14
D gene: TRBD1
J gene: TRBJ1-1
CDR3 DNA: TGTGCCAGCTCACGCGACAGGGGGGTCACTGAAGCTTTCTTT
CDR3 protein: CASSRDRGVTEAFF

V gene: TRBV5-6
clone size: NA
CDR3 length: 15
D gene: NA
J gene: TRBJ1-6
CDR3 DNA: TGTGCCAGCAAACCCGGGGGGCTTGGGTTTACACCCCTCCACTTT
CDR3 protein: CASKPGGLGFTPLHF

V gene: TRBV7-2
clone size: once
CDR3 length: 14
D gene: NA
J gene: TRBJ1-2
CDR3 DNA: TGTGCCAGCAGCTTGCAGGGAGGGAACTATGGCTACACCTTC
CDR3 protein: CASSLQGGNYGYTF

V gene: TRBV10-3
clone size: NA
CDR3 length: 15
D gene: TRBD1
J gene: TRBJ1-5
CDR3 DNA: TGTGCCACCCGGGGAGTGGGACAGGAAAATCAGCCCCAGCATTTT
CDR3 protein: CATRGVGQENQPQHF